The rows below give T cell receptor beta chains drawn from one sample of a study of response to subunit inactivated influenza vaccine. TCRdb used MiXCR to reprocess the RT-PCR reads, holding one entry per CDR3 protein. The sample records 500,000 or so distinct CDR3 sequences, 15% to 20% being singletons. The sequences come from CD4+ T cells sorted from PBMCs, collected 23 months after vaccination. The receptors come from a man between 50 and 75 years old who received an inactivated influenza vaccine. Each CDR3 is given with its conserved first and last residue. The order of the fields is CDR3 protein, V gene.

CASSAGTGGLYEQFF TRBV5-1
CASSQGTGGNEQFF TRBV4-1
CASSDLAGDSKETQYF TRBV10-1
CSARDKRQALNYGYTF TRBV20-1
CASSLAPGRRGSEAFF TRBV5-5
CASSVVVEGEQYF TRBV9
CASDRQQNEQFF TRBV6-5
CASSYRGGYTF TRBV12-3/TRBV12-4
CASSRPQGDTQYF TRBV5-1
CASSLWRSGLFGNTIYF TRBV27
CASRPRLESYNEQFF TRBV5-1
CASREKSSGANVLTF TRBV28
CSGGTSGYAYNEQFF TRBV29-1
CASRADGRGRSTEAFF TRBV5-1
CAISPREGRRVSGELFF TRBV10-3
CASSLGPGEQYF TRBV7-8
CASSYSGPPPGSYNEQFF TRBV6-5
CASSARTGGTYNEQFF TRBV7-2
CASSSGHQSSGANVLTF TRBV12-3/TRBV12-4
CASSLAGTAETQYF TRBV7-2
CAWGSGAGGYTF TRBV30
CSAIPGPQRETQYF TRBV20-1
CASSRDRENYGYTF TRBV5-1
CASSSIPGEPQHF TRBV5-6
CASSVTGLANEQFF TRBV9
CSARDPLAGGSGTQYF TRBV20-1
CASSLDRGLTYEQYF TRBV7-6
CASSAGASSDNEKLFF TRBV5-1
CASSLWDRGRVGANVLTF TRBV12-3/TRBV12-4
CASSWQGSNQPQHF TRBV3-1
CASSFDRRNSPLHF TRBV7-2
CASSVTGSNEQFF TRBV3-1
CASSLIGDNEQFF TRBV5-6
CASSLGLGQETQYF TRBV5-1
CASSLGGMAIQETQYF TRBV7-8
CASSEGYTREKLFF TRBV11-2
CASSLDRAGVTGELFF TRBV11-2
CASSLGQESNQPQHF TRBV5-1
CSVVTWTASSYNEQFF TRBV29-1
CASSLAGTIPREQYF TRBV5-6
CASSQVNQQAFF TRBV3-1
CSAPQGGLGSNQPQHF TRBV20-1
CASSLLAAGQAFF TRBV28
CASSLRQVYGYTF TRBV2
CASSVTSIEQYF TRBV7-2
CASSLGTSGGRTDTQYF TRBV5-1
CASRFRAGAYEQYF TRBV5-6
CASRLADLAKNIQYF TRBV7-2
CASSSWPGGDEQFF TRBV5-1
CASSVTAGRFTGELFF TRBV9
CASRPTTSGRAHGTQYF TRBV12-3/TRBV12-4
CATSREGSWETQYF TRBV15
CAIRPSGGNEKLFF TRBV10-3
CASSYSSKSYEQYF TRBV6-2/TRBV6-3
CAWSPGKETQYF TRBV30
CASSTSGGADTQYF TRBV12-3/TRBV12-4
CSARDQGYNEQYF TRBV20-1
CASRMGRAYTGELFF TRBV12-3/TRBV12-4
CASSLSGPKNEQFF TRBV7-3
CSVVTGGANGANVLTF TRBV29-1